These 31 T cell receptor beta chains were all obtained from the same sample, sequenced in a study of cytomegalovirus exposure and HLA in healthy donors. Both 60 Vbeta primers and 13 Jbeta primers went into the PCR. The repertoire was sequenced with immunoSEQ multiplex PCR; TCRdb's copy has only in-frame clones and lacks some. This sample carries fewer than 100,000 clones, with 3.5% to 4.5% going to the ten biggest clones. Sequencing used PBMCs. These receptors all stem from a man between 18 and 35 years old in good health and CMV-seropositive.

The rearrangement links TRBV6-6 to TRBJ2-2; D is ambiguous. The CDR3 runs to 13 residues. Germline V CDR1 and CDR2: MNHNY, SVGAGI (reference sequence). V was cut by 3 bases and J by 7 bases, with 9 bases left in between. The DNA of the CDR3 is TGTGCCAGCAGTTATGGTGTCGGCGGGGAGCTGTTTTTT. Its protein is CASSYGVGGELFF.

The CDR3 DNA reads as TGTGCCAGCAGCATAGACAGGTTTGGCACTGAAGCTTTCTTT. It specifies CASSIDRFGTEAFF. The chain recombines TRBV6-6 with TRBJ1-1, with D possibly matching TRBD1 (6 bases). V lost 6 bases, J lost 4 bases, and 15 bases lay in between. CDR3 length equals 14 residues. The germline V gene encodes CDR1 MNHNY and CDR2 SVGAGI (reference sequence).

CDR3 region: CAWRGRGRGTEAFF. CDR3 nucleotide sequence: TGTGCCTGGCGGGGCAGGGGGCGAGGGACTGAAGCTTTCTTT. The chain couples TRBV30 to TRBJ1-1; 8 nucleotides match TRBD1. The germline V gene encodes CDR1 GTSNPN and CDR2 SVGIG (reference sequence). Losses at the gene ends were 5 bases for V and 5 bases for J; bases not matched to a gene: 10. This CDR3 comprises 14 residues.

The chain is built from TRBV5-1 and TRBJ2-1, with D possibly matching TRBD1 (6 bases). V was cut by 0 bases and J by 6 bases, with 13 bases left in between. Germline CDR1 and CDR2: SGHRS and YFSETQ. The CDR3 is 15 amino acids. CDR3 nucleotides: TGCGCCAGCAGCTTGGGAGGGAAAGGGGGCAATGAGCAGTTCTTC. It translates to CASSLGGKGGNEQFF.

The V call is TRBV9, the J call TRBJ2-3, with D perhaps TRBD2 (5 bases). Germline V CDR1 and CDR2: SGDLS, YYNGEE. The V gene lost 2 bases and the J gene lost 2 bases, with 12 bases spanning the gap. The CDR3 loop spans 15 amino acids. The CDR3 region is CASSVGGLPTDTQYF. DNA of the CDR3: TGTGCCAGCAGCGTGGGTGGACTCCCCACAGATACGCAGTATTTT.

The J gene is TRBJ2-7, the V gene TRBV7-8, with TRBD2 as a possible D gene (7 bases). The germline V gene encodes CDR1 SGHVS and CDR2 FQNEAQ. Trimming shortened V by 0 bases and J by 2 bases, and 17 bases separated the two germline ends. The CDR3 extends over 17 amino acids. CDR3 DNA sequence: TGTGCCAGCAGCTTAGCCTCTACGCGGGGGCCAACCTACGAGCAGTACTTC. Its protein product is CASSLASTRGPTYEQYF.

The chain links TRBV19 to TRBJ2-7; 7 bases match TRBD1. This CDR3 spans 14 amino acids. After removal of 7 bases from V and 6 bases from J, the junction contained 12 bases not matched to a gene. Germline CDR1 is LNHDA and CDR2 is SQIVND (reference sequence). CDR3 sequence reads: CASKTDREGGEQYF. CDR3 bases: TGTGCCAGTAAAACCGACAGGGAAGGTGGCGAGCAGTACTTC.

V gene TRBV19 combines with J gene TRBJ2-1, with D possibly TRBD2 on 5 matching bases. CDR1 and CDR2 (germline): LNHDA, SQIVND (reference sequence). This CDR3 is built from 14 residues. Deletions cut 4 bases from V and 8 bases from J, with 15 bases between. CDR3: CASSTGLLQDEQFF. The CDR3 DNA reads TGTGCCAGTAGTACCGGACTCCTTCAGGATGAGCAGTTCTTC.

The rearrangement joins TRBV18 to TRBJ2-1; 7 nucleotides match TRBD1. Germline lookup yields CDR1 KGHSH and CDR2 LQKENI. The V gene end was trimmed by 2 bases and the J gene end by 10 bases; junction bases not matched to a gene: 5. The CDR3 length is 13 residues. The CDR3 sequence: CASSPDRVGEQFF. CDR3 bases: TGTGCCAGCTCACCAGACAGGGTCGGCGAGCAGTTCTTC.

This chain joins TRBV18 and TRBJ2-7; no clear D gene. V lost 1 base and J lost 0, with 4 bases in between. The CDR3 runs 13 residues. In germline, CDR1 is KGHSH, CDR2 LQKENI. In nucleotides, the CDR3 is TGTGCCAGCTCACCACGGAGCTCCTACGAGCAGTACTTC. Protein: CASSPRSSYEQYF.

This sequence joins TRBV29-1 and TRBJ2-2, with TRBD1 identical over 7 bases. This CDR3 spans 14 amino acids. The germline CDR1 and CDR2 sequences are SQVTM and ANQGSEA. With V trimmed by 3 bases and J by 6 bases, 7 bases remained unmatched. The CDR3 region has the DNA TGCAGCGTTGATGAGGGGGCTGGGGCCGGGGAGCTGTTTTTT. It encodes CSVDEGAGAGELFF.

The CDR3 sequence: CASSSGPGSEAFF. Here the CDR3 DNA reads TGTGCCAGCAGCTCCGGACCAGGGTCTGAAGCTTTCTTT. The chain has TRBV5-8 and TRBJ1-1; D might be TRBD1 (5 bases). V lost 3 bases, J lost 6 bases, and 12 bases lay in between. The CDR3 totals 13 residues. Per germline, CDR1 SGHTS and CDR2 YDEGEE.

The V and J genes are TRBV7-2 and TRBJ2-2; 13 nucleotides line up with TRBD2. Losses at the gene ends were 3 bases for V and 7 bases for J; bases not matched to a gene: 5. Germline assignment: CDR1 SGHTA and CDR2 FQGNSA. There are 16 residues in the CDR3. CDR3 protein: CASSFGLAGDLGELFF. The CDR3 DNA reads as TGTGCCAGCAGCTTCGGACTAGCGGGGGACCTCGGGGAGCTGTTTTTT.

The chain is built from TRBV5-4 and TRBJ1-1; no firm D call. Germline CDR1 reads SGHNT; CDR2 reads YYREEE (reference sequence). V lost 0 bases and J lost 4, with 4 bases in between. CDR3 length equals 12 residues. The CDR3 nucleotides are TGTGCCAGCAGCTTGGGAGTCACTGAAGCTTTCTTT. Protein product: CASSLGVTEAFF.

V gene TRBV6-1 combines with J gene TRBJ1-2; possibly TRBD1 for D (6 bases). This CDR3 has 14 residues. V was clipped by 3 bases and J by 8 bases, with 16 bases between them. In germline, CDR1 is MNHNS, CDR2 SASEGT. In DNA form, the CDR3 reads TGTGCCAGCAGTGAGCGACAGGCAACAAAGGGCTACACCTTC. Its protein is CASSERQATKGYTF.

The chain couples TRBV5-1 to TRBJ2-7, with D possibly TRBD2 on 6 matching bases. V lost 9 bases, J lost 5 bases, and 21 bases lay in between. The germline V gene encodes CDR1 SGHRS and CDR2 YFSETQ. CDR3 length equals 14 residues. Here the CDR3 DNA reads TGCGCCACCGCTCGAGGTTGGGAGGTCGACGAGCAGTACTTC. This gives the protein CATARGWEVDEQYF.

V and J are TRBV30 and TRBJ2-7; 9 nucleotides agree with TRBD1. The CDR3 sequence is 15 residues long. Germline V CDR1 and CDR2: GTSNPN, SVGIG (reference sequence). J gave up 3 bases and V 1 base, and 7 bases lay outside the gene matches. The CDR3 region is CAWSGGQGSFYEQYF. The CDR3 region has the DNA TGTGCCTGGAGTGGGGGACAGGGAAGCTTCTACGAGCAGTACTTC.

The gene calls are TRBV23-1 and TRBJ1-5; the D is unclear. TRBV23-1 is classed as an ORF, of uncertain function. V was shortened by 8 bases and J by 2 bases, with 10 bases between the two germline ends. There are 13 residues in the CDR3. The CDR3 here is CASSSGRNQPQHF. CDR3 nucleotide sequence: TGCGCCAGCTCTAGCGGCCGCAATCAGCCCCAGCATTTT.

The V and J genes are TRBV6-5 and TRBJ2-5; the match to TRBD1 covers 7 bases. CDR1 is MNHEY and CDR2 is SVGAGI in the germline V gene. Germline trimming cut 6 bases from V and 4 bases from J; bases unmatched to any gene: 5. This CDR3 has 13 amino acids. CDR3 DNA: TGTGCCAGCAGCAGACAGGGTTTAGAGACCCAGTACTTC. Its translation: CASSRQGLETQYF.

This rearrangement joins TRBV7-9 to TRBJ2-7; the match to TRBD2 covers 10 bases. Trimming cost V 0 bases and J 3 bases; bases outside gene matches: 8. CDR1 and CDR2 from the germline V gene are SEHNR and FQNEAQ (reference sequence). This CDR3 region has 17 residues. CDR3: CASSLASSTSGVYEQYF. DNA for the CDR3: TGTGCCAGCAGCTTAGCGTCCAGCACTAGCGGGGTCTACGAGCAGTACTTC.

The gene calls are TRBV10-3 and TRBJ2-7; 9 positions agree with TRBD2. There are 14 residues in the CDR3. V gave up 2 bases and J gave up 2 bases; unmatched junction bases: 1. CDR1 and CDR2 from the germline V gene are ENHRY and SYGVKD. DNA of the CDR3: TGTGCCATCAGTGAGCCTAGCGGGACCTACGAGCAGTACTTC. Translation: CAISEPSGTYEQYF.

The rearrangement joins TRBV4-1 to TRBJ2-2; 7 nucleotides agree with TRBD2. The length of the CDR3 is 15 residues. The germline gives CDR1 MGHRA, CDR2 YSYEKL. V shed 4 bases and J 0 bases; nucleotides not matched to a gene: 2. The CDR3 DNA is TGCGCCAGCAGCCTCCGGGGGGCGAACACCGGGGAGCTGTTTTTT. This translates into CASSLRGANTGELFF.

V is TRBV7-9 and J is TRBJ2-5; 9 nucleotides line up with TRBD1. With 5 bases clipped from V and 5 bases from J, the junction kept 12 bases outside the gene matches. The CDR3 is made up of 16 amino acids. The V gene's germline CDR1 is SEHNR and CDR2 FQNEAQ (reference sequence). The CDR3 region has the DNA TGTGCCAGCAGCCCCTCGACAGGGGGGCTAGGGGAGACCCAGTACTTC. Translating gives CASSPSTGGLGETQYF.

V usage is TRBV29-1 and J usage is TRBJ2-1; TRBD1 aligns across 7 bases. V was clipped by 6 bases and J by 4 bases; unmatched bases: 3. The CDR3 sequence is 12 residues long. Germline V gives CDR1 SQVTM, CDR2 ANQGSEA. The CDR3 is CSVMTGYNEQFF. The CDR3 coding sequence is TGCAGCGTCATGACAGGGTACAATGAGCAGTTCTTC.

The rearrangement links TRBV7-2 to TRBJ2-1; 11 bases line up with TRBD1. In germline, CDR1 is SGHTA, CDR2 FQGNSA. After removal of 5 bases from V and 1 base from J, the junction contained 1 base not matched to a gene. The CDR3 runs 15 residues. The CDR3 DNA reads as TGTGCCAGCAGCGGGGACAGGGGGTCCTACAATGAGCAGTTCTTC. Translating gives CASSGDRGSYNEQFF.

The V gene is TRBV5-1, the J gene TRBJ2-2; 9 bases match TRBD1. Trimming cost V 4 bases and J 3 bases; bases outside gene matches: 7. Germline lookup yields CDR1 SGHRS and CDR2 YFSETQ. The CDR3 extends over 16 amino acids. The CDR3 region has the DNA TGCGCCAGCAGCCACCGGGACAGGGTGGACACCGGGGAGCTGTTTTTT. Translating gives CASSHRDRVDTGELFF.

The chain has TRBV15 and TRBJ1-6; perhaps TRBD1 as D (6 bases). The germline V gene has CDR1 LNHNV and CDR2 YYDKDF (reference sequence). The V end lost 3 bases, the J end lost 10 bases, and 10 bases lay between the germline ends. There are 13 residues in the CDR3. CDR3 nucleotides: TGTGCCACCAGCAGCGAAGACAGGTCACCCCTCCACTTT. Its translation: CATSSEDRSPLHF.

The chain has TRBV10-1 and TRBJ2-7; 11 bases map to TRBD1. The CDR3 extends over 16 amino acids. Germline assignment: CDR1 WNHNN and CDR2 SYGVQD (reference sequence). The trim removed 3 bases at V and 4 bases at J, leaving 8 bases unmatched. As DNA, the CDR3 is TGCGCCAGCAGTGACCCGGGGGACAGGGGGGTTTACGAGCAGTACTTC. This encodes CASSDPGDRGVYEQYF.

The V and J genes are TRBV18 and TRBJ2-7; a possible D gene is TRBD1 (6 bases). The germline V gene has CDR1 KGHSH and CDR2 LQKENI. Trimming stripped 2 bases from V and 5 bases from J, with 10 bases between. The CDR3 runs 13 residues. The CDR3 is CASSPNRDHEQYF. The CDR3 DNA sequence: TGTGCCAGCTCACCAAACAGGGACCACGAGCAGTACTTC.

The chain uses TRBV6-1 and TRBJ2-3; D might be TRBD2 (5 bases). Per germline, CDR1 MNHNS and CDR2 SASEGT. Trimming stripped 0 bases from V and 4 bases from J, with 11 bases between. CDR3 length equals 15 residues. In nucleotides, the CDR3 is TGTGCCAGCAGTGAAGCGGGAGTCGTAGCAGATACGCAGTATTTT. It yields the protein CASSEAGVVADTQYF.

The gene calls are TRBV6-4 and TRBJ2-3, with TRBD2 identical over 14 bases. The CDR3 runs to 14 residues. The trim removed 2 bases at V and 8 bases at J, leaving 0 bases unmatched. Germline V gives CDR1 MRHNA, CDR2 SNTAGT. The CDR3 loop reads CASSDGLAGGTQYF. The CDR3 DNA sequence: TGTGCCAGCAGTGACGGACTAGCGGGGGGTACGCAGTATTTT.